This record looks at one TCR beta chain sequence and its context. The data were taken from a study of T cell responses to AZD1222 COVID-19 vaccine. Generated by immunoSEQ multiplex PCR, the TCRdb table keeps only in-frame clones and is missing some. This table holds some 87,000 clones, 85% to 90% found once. The material was peripheral blood, obtained on day 0 of AZD1222 vaccination. This clonotype was sampled from an adult in good health.

CDR3 DNA sequence: TGTGCCAGAAGCGTAGGTTACAATGAGCAGTTCTTC. Residues: CARSVGYNEQFF. J is TRBJ2-1 and V is TRBV7-9, with unresolved D. The CDR3 totals 12 residues. Per the germline V gene, CDR1 is SEHNR and CDR2 is FQNEAQ (reference sequence). V was shortened by 9 bases and J by 4 bases, with 10 bases between the two germline ends.